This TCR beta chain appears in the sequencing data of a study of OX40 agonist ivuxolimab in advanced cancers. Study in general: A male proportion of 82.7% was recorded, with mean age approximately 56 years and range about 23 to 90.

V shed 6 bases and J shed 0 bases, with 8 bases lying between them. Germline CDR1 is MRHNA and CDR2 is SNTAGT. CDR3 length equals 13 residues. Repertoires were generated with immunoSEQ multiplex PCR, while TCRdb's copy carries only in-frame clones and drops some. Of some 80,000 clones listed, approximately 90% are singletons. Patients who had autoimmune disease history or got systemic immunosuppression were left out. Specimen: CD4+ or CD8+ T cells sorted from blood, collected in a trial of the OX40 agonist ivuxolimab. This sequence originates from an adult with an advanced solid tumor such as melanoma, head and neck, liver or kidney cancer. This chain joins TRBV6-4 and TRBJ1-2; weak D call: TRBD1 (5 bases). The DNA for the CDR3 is TGTGCCAGCAGCAACAGGTCTAACTATGGCTACACCTTC. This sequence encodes CASSNRSNYGYTF.